Presented here are 22 T cell receptor beta chains from one specimen sequenced in a study of T-cell reconstitution after alpha-beta-depleted transplantation in children. A library of TCRbeta sequences, prepared with unique molecular identifiers, was generated. TCRdb fed the PCR reads into MiXCR, producing one record per CDR3 protein. The table includes about 830,000 distinct CDR3 sequences, about 15% detected once. Material: PBMCs, mostly from graft donor cells, obtained 360 days after TCRalphabeta/CD19-depleted stem cell transplant. The receptors were sampled from a male patient between 5 and 17 years old who had a stem cell transplant for acute lymphoblastic leukemia, so the T cells may come from the graft donor.

The J gene is TRBJ2-4, the V gene TRBV3-1; D unclear. Germline assignment: CDR1 LGHDT and CDR2 YNNKEL (reference sequence). With 0 bases removed from V and 7 bases from J, the gap between germline ends came to 16 bases. This CDR3 has 16 residues. The DNA for the CDR3 is TGTGCCAGCAGCCAAGATAAGGGCCGTTTAGGGAACATTCAGTACTTC. It encodes CASSQDKGRLGNIQYF.

The table lists this clonotype with a few counts. The V call is TRBV4-1, the J call TRBJ2-1; tentative D call: TRBD1 (6 bases). The CDR3 runs to 16 residues. Trimming took off 5 bases at V and 2 bases at J, with 16 bases between the two ends. Germline V gene data show CDR1 as MGHRA and CDR2 as YSYEKL. The CDR3 loop reads CASSTPGAGAYNEQFF. DNA for the CDR3: TGCGCCAGCAGCACTCCCGGGGCAGGGGCCTACAATGAGCAGTTCTTC.

This clonotype was recorded a few times. V and J are TRBV5-1 and TRBJ2-3; a weak D match, TRBD2 (5 bases). Trimming cost V 5 bases and J 7 bases, with 32 bases left between them. Germline loops: CDR1 SGHRS, CDR2 YFSETQ. CDR3 length: 19 amino acids. The CDR3 DNA is TGCGCCAGCAGTCAAGACCCCCGGGAACCTCCTTTCGGGCCCAATACGCAGTATTTT. Amino acid sequence: CASSQDPREPPFGPNTQYF.

J is TRBJ2-7 and V is TRBV15, with D unresolved. The CDR3 is 15 amino acids. Trimming cost V 0 bases and J 0 bases, with 9 bases left between them. Germline CDR1 is LNHNV and CDR2 is YYDKDF (reference sequence). The CDR3 region is CATSRDMAVSYEQYF. CDR3 nucleotides: TGTGCCACCAGCAGAGATATGGCAGTCTCCTACGAGCAGTACTTC.

This clonotype occurred many times. V and J are TRBV5-1 and TRBJ2-3; D gene unclear. The V end was cut by 5 bases, the J end by 2 bases, with 12 bases between. The CDR3 totals 14 residues. The germline gives CDR1 SGHRS, CDR2 YFSETQ. The CDR3 bases are TGCGCCAGCAGGGTAGGCGACCTCACAGATACGCAGTATTTT. It translates to CASRVGDLTDTQYF.

This clonotype was seen only a few times. The V and J genes are TRBV15 and TRBJ2-6; D gene uncertain. In germline, CDR1 is LNHNV, CDR2 YYDKDF (reference sequence). The ends were cut back, 0 bases at V and 13 bases at J, with 7 bases in the middle. The CDR3 covers 12 residues. In DNA, the CDR3 is TGTGCCACCAGCAGAGATCGAAGGGTCCTGACTTTC. Its translation: CATSRDRRVLTF.

This chain uses TRBV3-1 with TRBJ2-7; 7 bases align to TRBD2. The CDR3 runs to 19 residues. The J segment lost 5 bases and the V segment lost 2 bases, leaving 21 bases of the junction unmatched. CDR1 is LGHDT and CDR2 is YNNKEL in the germline V gene (reference sequence). The CDR3 loop is CASSQYLAIVSGKTHEQYF. The CDR3, as DNA: TGTGCCAGCAGCCAATATCTGGCTATCGTCAGCGGGAAAACCCACGAGCAGTACTTC.

This clonotype was counted ten times or more. This chain joins TRBV7-6 and TRBJ1-1; D not resolved. The V gene's germline CDR1 is SGHVS and CDR2 FNYEAQ. Trimming stripped 0 bases from V and 0 bases from J, with 8 bases between. The CDR3 totals 15 residues. This chain's CDR3 is CASSLAIGMNTEAFF. The CDR3, as DNA: TGTGCCAGCAGCTTAGCGATAGGTATGAACACTGAAGCTTTCTTT.

This clonotype showed up just a few times. This chain connects TRBV5-1 to TRBJ1-5; D ambiguous. Germline V gene lookup returns CDR1 SGHRS and CDR2 YFSETQ. With 7 bases removed from V and 4 bases from J, the gap between germline ends came to 15 bases. This CDR3 has 14 residues. Here the CDR3 DNA reads TGCGCCAGCCGGCCTGCACAGATAAATCAGCCCCAGCATTTT. Protein product: CASRPAQINQPQHF.

This clonotype was seen a handful of times. The chain has TRBV27 and TRBJ2-1; perhaps D is TRBD1 or TRBD2 (5 bases each). Germline CDR1 reads MNHEY; CDR2 reads SMNVEV (reference sequence). Trimming pared 7 bases from V and 2 bases from J, leaving 9 bases between. This CDR3 is 13 amino acids long. The CDR3 spells CASKLGAYNEQFF. The CDR3 DNA reads as TGTGCCAGCAAACTAGGGGCCTACAATGAGCAGTTCTTC.

This chain joins TRBV20-1 and TRBJ2-7; the match to TRBD1 covers 7 bases. The CDR3 has 15 residues. The J segment lost 0 bases and the V segment lost 0 bases, leaving 5 bases of the junction unmatched. Germline V lookup: CDR1 DFQATT, CDR2 SNEGSKA (reference sequence). The CDR3 bases are TGCAGTGCTAGAGATGAGACAGGGAGCTCCTACGAGCAGTACTTC. Its protein product is CSARDETGSSYEQYF.

This clonotype was observed a few times. V and J are TRBV10-3 and TRBJ2-3; 13 bases map to TRBD2. This CDR3 spans 18 amino acids. J lost 4 bases, V lost 0 bases, and 7 bases had no gene match. CDR1 is ENHRY, CDR2 SYGVKD, per germline. The chain's CDR3 is CAISESPGLAGAADTQYF. The CDR3 DNA reads TGTGCCATCAGTGAGTCCCCTGGACTAGCGGGAGCGGCAGATACGCAGTATTTT.

This chain connects TRBV20-1 to TRBJ2-1; 7 nucleotides line up with TRBD2. Germline V CDR1 and CDR2: DFQATT, SNEGSKA (reference sequence). Trimming at V came to 0 bases and at J to 4 bases, leaving 9 bases not matched to a gene. This CDR3 region has 16 residues. In DNA, the CDR3 is TGCAGTGCTAGAGATGCCCGAGGACTAGGGTACAATGAGCAGTTCTTC. As protein: CSARDARGLGYNEQFF.

This clonotype has only a few counts. J is TRBJ2-4 and V is TRBV20-1; D is uncertain. Trimming stripped 1 base from V and 4 bases from J, with 17 bases between. This CDR3 region has 16 residues. The germline gives CDR1 DFQATT, CDR2 SNEGSKA (reference sequence). The DNA of the CDR3 is TGCAGTGCTAGAGGGCCGCTATCGATGCGTAAAAACATTCAGTACTTC. Residues: CSARGPLSMRKNIQYF.

This clonotype appeared a few times. The J gene is TRBJ2-1, the V gene TRBV5-1, with TRBD2 identical over 13 bases. The germline V gene encodes CDR1 SGHRS and CDR2 YFSETQ. The CDR3 has 13 amino acids. V was pared by 7 bases and J by 10 bases, with 5 bases of the junction left unmatched. CDR3 nucleotides: TGCGCCAGCGGACTAGCGGGAGCAGGGGAGCAGTTCTTC. Protein: CASGLAGAGEQFF. Complete variable domain (other parts from reference TRBV5-1 and TRBJ2-1): KAGVTQTPRYLIKTRGQQVTLSCSPISGHRSVSWYQQTPGQGLQFLFEYFSETQRNKGNFPGRFSGRQFSNSRSEMNVSTLELGDSALYLCASGLAGAGEQFFGPGTRLTVL.

V is TRBV5-1 and J is TRBJ1-1, with D perhaps matching TRBD1 (5 bases). Trimming stripped 0 bases from V and 1 base from J, with 19 bases between. The CDR3 has 18 residues. Germline V lookup: CDR1 SGHRS, CDR2 YFSETQ. CDR3 residues: CASSLVGVGTGRNTEAFF. DNA of the CDR3: TGCGCCAGCAGCTTGGTTGGGGTTGGAACGGGACGGAACACTGAAGCTTTCTTT.

The sample holds many counts of this clonotype. This chain's CDR3 is CASSQGSHEQYF. The CDR3 nucleotides are TGCGCCAGCAGCCAGGGATCCCACGAGCAGTACTTC. The chain joins TRBV4-1 to TRBJ2-7, with D unclear. Trimming took 3 bases from V and 5 from J, leaving 8 bases between them. The germline V gene has CDR1 MGHRA and CDR2 YSYEKL. CDR3 size: 12 residues.

The chain couples TRBV5-1 to TRBJ2-1, with 11 bases identical to TRBD2. Per the germline V gene, CDR1 is SGHRS and CDR2 is YFSETQ. The V segment lost 4 bases and the J segment 0 bases; nucleotides outside the gene matches: 9. CDR3 length: 18 residues. This CDR3 is CASSLRTSGLSSYNEQFF. The CDR3 DNA reads as TGCGCCAGCAGCCTTCGGACTAGCGGGTTGAGCTCCTACAATGAGCAGTTCTTC.

The CDR3 DNA sequence: TGTGCCAGCAGTTTAGCGCTATTTAGGTTGGAGCAGTTCTTC. Encoded protein: CASSLALFRLEQFF. The rearrangement uses TRBV12-3 or TRBV12-4 and TRBJ2-1, with D hard to call. The ends were cut back, 0 bases at V and 10 bases at J, with 13 bases in the middle. The CDR3 has 14 amino acids.

The chain uses TRBV5-1 and TRBJ2-5; perhaps D is TRBD1 or TRBD2 (5 bases each). The CDR3 is 14 residues long. V lost 4 bases and J 4 bases, leaving 14 bases between the germline ends. Looked up from germline, CDR1 is SGHRS and CDR2 is YFSETQ. The CDR3 protein is CASSLGFGGETQYF. The CDR3 DNA reads TGCGCCAGCAGCCTGGGATTTGGGGGAGAGACCCAGTACTTC. The full variable domain, its missing parts supplied by reference TRBV5-1 and TRBJ2-5, is KAGVTQTPRYLIKTRGQQVTLSCSPISGHRSVSWYQQTPGQGLQFLFEYFSETQRNKGNFPGRFSGRQFSNSRSEMNVSTLELGDSALYLCASSLGFGGETQYFGPGTRLLVL.

This clonotype came up a few times. The chain recombines TRBV2 with TRBJ1-2, with TRBD1 matching over 9 bases. Germline V gene sequence: CDR1 SNHLY, CDR2 FYNNEI. This CDR3 has 15 residues. Trimming at V came to 2 bases and at J to 4 bases, leaving 5 bases not matched to a gene. In DNA, the CDR3 is TGTGCCAGCAGTGAAAAAACAGGGGGCGGCTATGGCTACACCTTC. Amino acids: CASSEKTGGGYGYTF.

V and J are TRBV3-1 and TRBJ2-1, with TRBD2 matching 9 bases. Germline CDR1 and CDR2: LGHDT and YNNKEL (reference sequence). This CDR3 is 16 amino acids long. V lost 4 bases, J lost 8 bases, and 12 bases stayed unmatched. The CDR3 nucleotides are TGTGCCAGCAGCCGGAACAAAGGCGGGAGGGCCGATGAGCAGTTCTTC. Translated, it gives CASSRNKGGRADEQFF.